Listed here are 22 T cell receptor beta chains from one sample, sequenced in a study of blood T cell repertoires in COVID-19 (dated by TCRdb to about 2020). Libraries were built with the immunoSEQ multiplex PCR assay. The table was pulled from immuneACCESS by TCRdb, which kept in-frame rearrangements only. Such tables lose some clones; where checked, under half of the loss comes from unresolved V genes, and the rest has no known cause. Present in this sample are roughly 300,000 clones, about 85% of which were seen just once. The top ten clones comprise about 2.5% of the sample. Sequenced sample: PBMCs or T cells enriched from blood (not recorded which). Source of these receptors: a woman aged 45 to 65 who had recovered from COVID-19.

The V gene is TRBV5-1, the J gene TRBJ1-1, with 8 bases identical to TRBD1. The CDR3 spans 15 residues. J lost 1 base, V lost 0 bases, and 2 bases had no gene match. CDR1 is SGHRS and CDR2 is YFSETQ in the germline V gene. CDR3: CASSLEQGANTEAFF. DNA of the CDR3: TGCGCCAGCAGCTTGGAGCAGGGGGCGAACACTGAAGCTTTCTTT. Complete variable domain (other parts from reference TRBV5-1 and TRBJ1-1): KAGVTQTPRYLIKTRGQQVTLSCSPISGHRSVSWYQQTPGQGLQFLFEYFSETQRNKGNFPGRFSGRQFSNSRSEMNVSTLELGDSALYLCASSLEQGANTEAFFGQGTRLTVV.

The rearrangement joins TRBV29-1 to TRBJ1-1; TRBD1 agrees at 8 bases. Germline CDR1 SQVTM, CDR2 ANQGSEA. The junction had 8 bases not matched to a gene; V was cut back by 8 bases and J by 6 bases. The length of the CDR3 is 12 residues. The CDR3 DNA reads as TGCAGCATAAGGACAGGGCAGGCTGAAGCTTTCTTT. Translating gives CSIRTGQAEAFF.

This clone was seen once. The chain uses TRBV29-1 and TRBJ1-1, with 7 bases lining up with TRBD1. The CDR3 runs 12 residues. Germline CDR1 is SQVTM and CDR2 is ANQGSEA. V gave up 4 bases and J gave up 5 bases; unmatched junction bases: 4. The DNA for the CDR3 is TGCAGCGTTGGACCGGGACAGACTGAAGCTTTCTTT. Its translation: CSVGPGQTEAFF.

In this sample, this clone turned up a few times. J is TRBJ1-5 and V is TRBV23-1; no reliable D call. TRBV23-1 is flagged as an ORF with uncertain function. The CDR3 length is 13 residues. V lost 4 bases, J lost 8 bases, and 12 bases lay in between. The CDR3 bases are TGCGCCAGCAGTCTCGGGAAGAAAAAGCCCCAGCATTTT. Translation: CASSLGKKKPQHF.

The chain couples TRBV4-2 to TRBJ1-2; TRBD1 aligns across 8 bases. Trimming cost V 0 bases and J 7 bases; bases outside gene matches: 10. Germline CDR1 reads LGHNA; CDR2 reads YNFKEQ. This CDR3 is 16 amino acids long. The CDR3 sequence: CASSQDSQGALSGYTF. The CDR3 bases are TGTGCCAGCAGCCAAGATAGCCAGGGGGCGCTTAGTGGCTACACCTTC.

The rearrangement uses TRBV6-1 and TRBJ2-7; TRBD1 is a possible D gene (6 bases). CDR1 MNHNS and CDR2 SASEGT come from the germline V gene. This CDR3 is 15 amino acids long. Between the trimmed V and J ends, which lost 2 bases and 2 bases, there was a span of 13 bases. CDR3 sequence: CASSESVTGPYEQYF. The DNA for the CDR3 is TGTGCCAGCAGTGAATCCGTAACAGGGCCCTACGAGCAGTACTTC.

This clone was recorded only once. A junction end diverges from the germline sequence, so it may reflect a read error. The V call is TRBV11-3, the J call TRBJ2-1; 9 nucleotides line up with TRBD2. This CDR3 region has 16 residues. Germline values: CDR1 SGHNT, CDR2 YENEEA. The CDR3 sequence: CASSPYEGTSYDEQFF. CDR3 nucleotides: TGTGCCAGCAGCCCCTATGAGGGGACTAGCTACGATGAGCAGTTCTTC.

The chain uses TRBV27 and TRBJ2-2, with D hard to call. This CDR3 region has 13 residues. V was trimmed by 2 bases and J by 4 bases, leaving 5 bases between them. In germline, CDR1 is MNHEY, CDR2 SMNVEV (reference sequence). CDR3 sequence (DNA): TGTGCCAGCAGTTTAGTGAGCACCGGGGAGCTGTTTTTT. Protein product: CASSLVSTGELFF.

V is TRBV11-2 and J is TRBJ2-5; 9 bases are a match to TRBD2. CDR1 is SGHAT and CDR2 is FQNNGV in the germline V gene. The CDR3 loop spans 16 amino acids. The J segment lost 0 bases and the V segment lost 0 bases, leaving 2 bases of the junction unmatched. The CDR3 loop is CASSLEAGGYQETQYF. For the CDR3, the DNA is TGTGCCAGCAGCTTAGAAGCGGGGGGATACCAAGAGACCCAGTACTTC.

In DNA, the CDR3 is TGTGCCACCAGCGCGGGGACAGTCATGAACACTGAAGCTTTCTTT. Amino acid sequence: CATSAGTVMNTEAFF. This chain connects TRBV15 to TRBJ1-1; 7 positions agree with TRBD1. This CDR3 spans 15 amino acids. Losses at the gene ends were 5 bases for V and 0 bases for J; bases not matched to a gene: 6. Per the germline V gene, CDR1 is LNHNV and CDR2 is YYDKDF (reference sequence).

This sequence joins TRBV9 and TRBJ2-5, with TRBD2 matching 12 bases. The trim removed 7 bases at V and 0 bases at J, leaving 7 bases unmatched. This CDR3 region has 16 residues. Per germline, CDR1 SGDLS and CDR2 YYNGEE. CDR3 DNA sequence: TGTGCCAGCCGGACTAGCGGGGCCGGGTACCAAGAGACCCAGTACTTC. Encoded protein: CASRTSGAGYQETQYF.

This chain uses TRBV27 with TRBJ1-5, with a possible D match to TRBD1 (5 bases). CDR3 length: 14 residues. Germline assignment: CDR1 MNHEY and CDR2 SMNVEV (reference sequence). Trimming removed 6 bases at V and 2 bases at J, with 11 bases between. As DNA, the CDR3 is TGTGCCAGCAGACTAACAGGAGGCAATCAGCCCCAGCATTTT. It is translated as CASRLTGGNQPQHF.

CDR3 residues: CASNEGTGQGMTFF. DNA of the CDR3: TGCGCCAGCAATGAGGGCACGGGTCAGGGGATGACTTTCTTT. The chain is built from TRBV5-1 and TRBJ1-1; D may be TRBD1 (6 bases). V dropped 6 bases and J dropped 12 bases, with 24 bases sitting between them. This CDR3 contains 14 residues. Germline values: CDR1 SGHRS, CDR2 YFSETQ.

The rearrangement uses TRBV7-3 and TRBJ2-3; 10 bases are shared with TRBD2. The CDR3 sequence is 17 residues long. Germline assignment: CDR1 SGHTA and CDR2 FQGTGA. With V trimmed by 3 bases and J by 1 base, 7 bases remained unmatched. The CDR3: CASSFLPSGGRTDTQYF. The CDR3 coding sequence is TGTGCCAGCAGCTTCCTCCCTAGCGGGGGCCGCACAGATACGCAGTATTTT.

The rearrangement links TRBV19 to TRBJ2-1; D not certain. CDR1 is LNHDA, CDR2 SQIVND, per germline (reference sequence). V was shortened by 7 bases and J by 5 bases, with 6 bases between the two germline ends. The CDR3 length is 11 residues. In nucleotides, the CDR3 is TGTGCCAGTACCGGAGACAATGAGCAGTTCTTC. Translation gives CASTGDNEQFF. The whole variable domain, remainder taken from reference TRBV19 and TRBJ2-1, is DGGITQSPKYLFRKEGQNVTLSCEQNLNHDAMYWYRQDPGQGLRLIYYSQIVNDFQKGDIAEGYSVSREKKESFPLTVTSAQKNPTAFYLCASTGDNEQFFGPGTRLTVL.

The chain uses TRBV7-6 and TRBJ1-5; D perhaps matches TRBD1 (5 bases). V was cut by 1 base and J by 6 bases, with 10 bases left in between. The CDR3 has 14 amino acids. The germline gives CDR1 SGHVS, CDR2 FNYEAQ. CDR3 in DNA: TGTGCCAGCAGCTTAGTTTTGGGGGGTCAGCCCCAGCATTTT. Translating gives CASSLVLGGQPQHF.

The genes are TRBV5-8 and TRBJ1-5, with D possibly matching TRBD1 (5 bases). The CDR3 runs 16 residues. Germline V gene data show CDR1 as SGHTS and CDR2 as YDEGEE. Trimming pared 4 bases from V and 1 base from J, leaving 15 bases between. The CDR3 coding sequence is TGTGCCAGCAGCCCCTGGGGCATGACAAGCAATCAGCCCCAGCATTTT. This translates into CASSPWGMTSNQPQHF.

The V call is TRBV5-1, the J call TRBJ1-1, with D possibly matching TRBD1 (5 bases). The CDR3 covers 15 residues. The V end was cut by 9 bases, the J end by 0 bases, with 18 bases between. CDR1 is SGHRS and CDR2 is YFSETQ in the germline V gene. CDR3 protein: CATSGGADMNTEAFF. CDR3 in DNA: TGCGCCACCTCGGGTGGGGCGGACATGAACACTGAAGCTTTCTTT.

The chain carries TRBV9 and TRBJ2-2; tentative D call: TRBD2 (5 bases). V was cut by 3 bases and J by 0 bases, with 9 bases left in between. Germline loops: CDR1 SGDLS, CDR2 YYNGEE. This CDR3 contains 15 residues. CDR3 in amino acids: CASSDGLANTGELFF. CDR3 sequence (DNA): TGTGCCAGCAGCGACGGACTCGCGAACACCGGGGAGCTGTTTTTT.

The chain joins TRBV5-6 to TRBJ1-4; possible D gene TRBD1, 6 bases. This CDR3 is built from 15 residues. With 2 bases removed from V and 8 bases from J, the gap between germline ends came to 16 bases. Germline CDR1 and CDR2: SGHDT and YYEEEE. CDR3 nucleotides: TGTGCCAGCAGCTTTGCCAGGGGTGGATTAGAAAAACTGTTTTTT. This sequence encodes CASSFARGGLEKLFF.

The gene calls are TRBV4-1 and TRBJ1-2; no definite D call. The germline V gene encodes CDR1 MGHRA and CDR2 YSYEKL. Trimming left V 5 bases short and J 7 bases short, with 17 bases between. This CDR3 has 14 amino acids. The CDR3 sequence is CASSKNRETGGYTF. The CDR3 DNA reads as TGCGCCAGCAGCAAAAATAGGGAGACGGGTGGCTACACCTTC.

A few counts support this clone. CDR3 residues: CASSFQPPRLARHQETQYF. CDR3 nucleotide sequence: TGTGCCAGCAGCTTCCAACCCCCGAGACTAGCGCGCCACCAAGAGACCCAGTACTTC. The chain links TRBV7-2 to TRBJ2-5; 8 nucleotides align to TRBD2. CDR3 length: 19 amino acids. Germline loops: CDR1 SGHTA, CDR2 FQGNSA. The V segment lost 3 bases and the J segment 0 bases; nucleotides outside the gene matches: 15.